This TCR beta chain was sequenced for a study of shared clonotypes between healthy human individuals. General study results and limits: The study found lower generation probabilities in non-shared clonotypes than in those shared by all four donors. Sampling involved blood alone; tissue repertoires likely differ.

Naivety among CD8 cells was defined by CD45RO negativity and positive CCR7 selection, thereby excluding terminally differentiated effector memory CD45RA+ cells. The DNA input per sorted-subset replicate PCR was about 220 ng, corresponding to some 27,000 T cell genomes. Assay: immunoSEQ multiplex PCR; the TCRdb copy retains only in-frame clones and omits some. The sample yields about 2.1 million clones, 93% seen once. The V end was cut by 7 bases, the J end by 8 bases, with 24 bases between. This CDR3 contains 16 residues. Germline CDR1 and CDR2: MNHEY and SMNVEV (reference sequence). A note on this clone: Its cognate antigen is unknown.

This receptor was obtained from a man in his late teens or twenties in good health. Some clones in this sample may be carry-over from other donors' samples. This rearrangement joins TRBV27 to TRBJ2-1; maybe TRBD1 (6 bases). The source material was naive CD8+ T cells from PBMCs. The CDR3 protein is CASIPAEDSRYDEQFF. The CDR3, as DNA: TGTGCCAGCATTCCCGCGGAGGACAGCCGCTATGATGAGCAGTTCTTC.